This entry describes one T cell receptor beta chain. Antigen: not known. Per sample, extraction of total RNA gave at least 5.5 micrograms in every case. Through a sample-barcoded 5' primer and a J-beta primer mix, a second PCR was run for roughly 7 to 12 cycles. Unique molecular identifiers of 12 random nucleotides labeled each cDNA. TCRdb processed the 5' RACE reads anew with MiXCR; each CDR3 protein has one entry. The sample lists about 800,000 distinct CDR3 sequences; roughly 60% were seen once. This record belongs to a study of blood T cells in healthy people across ages. Findings of the study overall: Older individuals had lower TCR beta diversity per million T cells (the decline was roughly linear).

The source material was blood. This TCR derives from a man aged 25-45 years in good health.

CDR3 sequence (DNA): TGTGCCAGCAGCTTGGAGGGCCTTACGACTGAAAAACTGTTTTTT. The encoded protein is CASSLEGLTTEKLFF. J is TRBJ1-4 and V is TRBV5-5; no firm D call. Trimming took off 0 bases at V and 7 bases at J, with 13 bases between the two ends. Looked up from germline, CDR1 is SGHKS and CDR2 is YYEKEE (reference sequence). CDR3 length: 15 residues.